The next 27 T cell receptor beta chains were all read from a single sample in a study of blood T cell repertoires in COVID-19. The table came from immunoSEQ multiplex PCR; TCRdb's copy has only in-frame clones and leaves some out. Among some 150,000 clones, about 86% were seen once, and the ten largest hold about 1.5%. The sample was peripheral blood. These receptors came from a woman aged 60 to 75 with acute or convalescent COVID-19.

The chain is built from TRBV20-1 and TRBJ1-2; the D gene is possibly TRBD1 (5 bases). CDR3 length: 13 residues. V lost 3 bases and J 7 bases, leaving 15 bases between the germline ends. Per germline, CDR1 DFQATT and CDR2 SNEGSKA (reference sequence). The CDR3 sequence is CSASPQGWGGYTF. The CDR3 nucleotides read TGCAGTGCTAGTCCGCAGGGATGGGGTGGCTACACCTTC.

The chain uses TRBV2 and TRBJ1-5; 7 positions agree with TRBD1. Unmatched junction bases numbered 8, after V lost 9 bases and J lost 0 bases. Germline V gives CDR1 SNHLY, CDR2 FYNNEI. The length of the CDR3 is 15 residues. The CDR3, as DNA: TGTGCCAGTAGAGGGGGACAGATTAGCAATCAGCCCCAGCATTTT. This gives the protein CASRGGQISNQPQHF.

The CDR3 loop is CASSKLMETQYF. The CDR3 nucleotides read TGTGCCAGCAGTAAACTCATGGAGACCCAGTACTTC. The J gene is TRBJ2-5, the V gene TRBV6-2 or TRBV6-3, with D hard to call. This CDR3 comprises 12 residues. Trimming left V 5 bases short and J 5 bases short, with 9 bases between. Germline CDR1 reads MNHEY; CDR2 reads SVGEGT.

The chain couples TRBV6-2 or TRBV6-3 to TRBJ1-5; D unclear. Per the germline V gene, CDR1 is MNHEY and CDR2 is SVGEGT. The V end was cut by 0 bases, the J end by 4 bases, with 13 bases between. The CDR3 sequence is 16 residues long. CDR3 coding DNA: TGTGCCAGCAGTTACTCTTGGCATGGCATTAATCAGCCCCAGCATTTT. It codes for CASSYSWHGINQPQHF.

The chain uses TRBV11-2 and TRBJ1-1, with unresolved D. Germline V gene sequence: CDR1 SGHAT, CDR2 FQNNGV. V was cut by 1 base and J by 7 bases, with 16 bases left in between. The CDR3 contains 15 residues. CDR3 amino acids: CASSLGVSGRVEAFF. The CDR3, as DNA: TGTGCCAGCAGCTTAGGTGTATCGGGGAGGGTTGAAGCTTTCTTT.

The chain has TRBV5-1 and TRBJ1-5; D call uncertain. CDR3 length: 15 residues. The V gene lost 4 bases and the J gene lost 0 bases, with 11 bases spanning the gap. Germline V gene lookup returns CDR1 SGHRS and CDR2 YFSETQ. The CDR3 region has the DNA TGCGCCAGCAGCAGAACGGCGGGTAGCAATCAGCCCCAGCATTTT. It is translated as CASSRTAGSNQPQHF. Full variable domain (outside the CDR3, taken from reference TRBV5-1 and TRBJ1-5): KAGVTQTPRYLIKTRGQQVTLSCSPISGHRSVSWYQQTPGQGLQFLFEYFSETQRNKGNFPGRFSGRQFSNSRSEMNVSTLELGDSALYLCASSRTAGSNQPQHFGDGTRLSIL.

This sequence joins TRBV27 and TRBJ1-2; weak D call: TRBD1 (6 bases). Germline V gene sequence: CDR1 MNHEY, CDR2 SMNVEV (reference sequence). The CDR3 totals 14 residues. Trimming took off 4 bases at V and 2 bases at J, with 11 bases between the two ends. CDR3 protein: CASSSTGLNYGYTF. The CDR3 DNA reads TGTGCCAGCAGTTCTACAGGGTTGAACTATGGCTACACCTTC.

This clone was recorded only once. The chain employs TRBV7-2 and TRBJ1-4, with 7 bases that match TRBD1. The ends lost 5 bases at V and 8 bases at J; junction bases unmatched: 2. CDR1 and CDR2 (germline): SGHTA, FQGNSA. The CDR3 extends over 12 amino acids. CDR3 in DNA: TGTGCCAGCAGCCAGGACAGGGAAAAACTGTTTTTT. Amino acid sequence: CASSQDREKLFF. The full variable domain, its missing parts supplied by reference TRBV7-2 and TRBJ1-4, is GAGVSQSPSNKVTEKGKDVELRCDPISGHTALYWYRQSLGQGLEFLIYFQGNSAPDKSGLPSDRFSAERTGGSVSTLTIQRTQQEDSAVYLCASSQDREKLFFGSGTQLSVL.

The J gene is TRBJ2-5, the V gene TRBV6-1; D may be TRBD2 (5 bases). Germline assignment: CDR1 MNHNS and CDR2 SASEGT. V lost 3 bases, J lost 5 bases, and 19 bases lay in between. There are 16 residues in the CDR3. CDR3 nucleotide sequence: TGTGCCAGCAGTGAGACGACACGGCTTAGAGGGGAGACCCAGTACTTC. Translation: CASSETTRLRGETQYF.

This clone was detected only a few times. This CDR3 reads CASSSSLGQNYGYTF. The CDR3 DNA is TGTGCCAGTAGTTCCTCCTTGGGACAGAACTATGGCTACACCTTC. The genes are TRBV19 and TRBJ1-2; 7 nucleotides line up with TRBD1. Germline V lookup: CDR1 LNHDA, CDR2 SQIVND (reference sequence). There are 15 residues in the CDR3. V dropped 5 bases and J dropped 2; count of bases not matched to a gene: 8.

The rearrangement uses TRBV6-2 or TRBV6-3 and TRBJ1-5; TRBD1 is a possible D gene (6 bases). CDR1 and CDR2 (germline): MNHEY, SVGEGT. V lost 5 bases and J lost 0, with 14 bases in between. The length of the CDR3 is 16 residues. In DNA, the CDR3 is TGTGCCAGCAGTCGCTACAGGGTTATTAGCAATCAGCCCCAGCATTTT. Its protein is CASSRYRVISNQPQHF.

The CDR3 loop reads CASSYFQGTEAFF. The CDR3 DNA is TGTGCCAGCAGTTATTTCCAGGGAACTGAAGCTTTCTTT. The rearrangement links TRBV6-5 to TRBJ1-1, with D possibly matching TRBD1 (5 bases). The CDR3 covers 13 residues. V was pared by 3 bases and J by 5 bases, with 10 bases between. The germline V gene has CDR1 MNHEY and CDR2 SVGAGI.

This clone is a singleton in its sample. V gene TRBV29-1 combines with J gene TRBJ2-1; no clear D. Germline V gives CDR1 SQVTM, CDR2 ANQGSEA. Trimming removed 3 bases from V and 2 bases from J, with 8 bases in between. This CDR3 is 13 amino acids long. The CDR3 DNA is TGCAGCGTTGAGAAACAGACCTACAATGAGCAGTTCTTC. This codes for CSVEKQTYNEQFF.

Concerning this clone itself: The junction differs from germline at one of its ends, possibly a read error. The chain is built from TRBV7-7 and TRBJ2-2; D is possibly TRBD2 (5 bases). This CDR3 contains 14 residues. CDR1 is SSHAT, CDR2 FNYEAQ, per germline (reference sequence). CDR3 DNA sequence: TGTGCTAGCAGCCCCCGGGGAGCCACCGGGGAGCTGTTTTTT. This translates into CASSPRGATGELFF.

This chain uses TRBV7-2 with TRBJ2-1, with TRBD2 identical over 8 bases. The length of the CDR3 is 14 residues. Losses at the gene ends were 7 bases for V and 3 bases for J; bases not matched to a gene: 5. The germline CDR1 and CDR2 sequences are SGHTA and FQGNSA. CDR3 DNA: TGTGCCAGCAACCCCGGGACTAGCTACAATGAGCAGTTCTTC. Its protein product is CASNPGTSYNEQFF.

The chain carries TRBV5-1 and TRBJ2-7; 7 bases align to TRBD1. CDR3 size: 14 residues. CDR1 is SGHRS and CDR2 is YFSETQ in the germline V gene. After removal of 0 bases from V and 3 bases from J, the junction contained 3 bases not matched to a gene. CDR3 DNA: TGCGCCAGCAGCTTGGGGGACAGCAGCTACGAGCAGTACTTC. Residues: CASSLGDSSYEQYF.

The CDR3 DNA is TGTGCCAGCAGCCCCACGCCCAGGGGGCCCCACTCTGGGGCCAACGTCCTGACTTTC. It translates to CASSPTPRGPHSGANVLTF. The chain joins TRBV3-1 (or the pseudogene TRBV3-2) to TRBJ2-6; 8 bases match TRBD1. Germline CDR1 and CDR2: LGHDT and YNNKEL (reference sequence). This CDR3 contains 19 residues. The V and J ends lost 4 bases and 0 bases, in that order; junction bases with no gene match: 11.

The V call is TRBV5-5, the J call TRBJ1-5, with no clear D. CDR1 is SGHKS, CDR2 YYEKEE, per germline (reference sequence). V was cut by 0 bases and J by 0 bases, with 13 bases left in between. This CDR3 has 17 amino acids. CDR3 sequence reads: CASSLGYRLYSNQPQHF. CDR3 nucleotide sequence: TGTGCCAGCAGCTTGGGGTACAGACTATATAGCAATCAGCCCCAGCATTTT.

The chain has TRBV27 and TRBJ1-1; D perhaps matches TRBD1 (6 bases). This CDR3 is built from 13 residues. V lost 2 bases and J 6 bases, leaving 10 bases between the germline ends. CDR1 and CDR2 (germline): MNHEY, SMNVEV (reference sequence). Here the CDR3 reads CASSLNRASEAFF. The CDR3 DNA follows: TGTGCCAGCAGTTTAAACAGGGCGTCTGAAGCTTTCTTT.

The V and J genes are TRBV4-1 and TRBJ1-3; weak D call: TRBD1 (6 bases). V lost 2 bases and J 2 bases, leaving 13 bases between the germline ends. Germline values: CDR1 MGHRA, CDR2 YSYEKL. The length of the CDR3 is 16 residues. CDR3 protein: CASSQYGQLPGNTIYF. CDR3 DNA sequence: TGCGCCAGCAGCCAATACGGACAGCTCCCTGGAAACACCATATATTTT.

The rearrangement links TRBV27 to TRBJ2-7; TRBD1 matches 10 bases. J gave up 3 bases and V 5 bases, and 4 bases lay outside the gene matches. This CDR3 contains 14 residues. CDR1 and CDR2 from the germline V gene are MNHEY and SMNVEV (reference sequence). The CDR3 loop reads CASSPGTGVYEQYF. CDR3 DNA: TGTGCCAGCAGTCCGGGGACAGGGGTCTACGAGCAGTACTTC.

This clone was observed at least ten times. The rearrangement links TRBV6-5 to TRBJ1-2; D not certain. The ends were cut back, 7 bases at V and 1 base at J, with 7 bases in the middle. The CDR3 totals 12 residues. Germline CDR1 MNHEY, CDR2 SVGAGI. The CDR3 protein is CASKAGNYGYTF. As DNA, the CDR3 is TGTGCCAGCAAGGCGGGTAACTATGGCTACACCTTC.

In DNA form, the CDR3 reads TGTGCCAGTAGTATTAGATCTGGGCACACGAAGAATCAGCCCCAGCATTTT. It translates to CASSIRSGHTKNQPQHF. This chain links TRBV19 with TRBJ1-5; D is ambiguous. CDR1 is LNHDA, CDR2 SQIVND, per germline (reference sequence). The V and J ends lost 3 bases and 4 bases respectively, with 19 bases between them. CDR3 size: 17 residues.

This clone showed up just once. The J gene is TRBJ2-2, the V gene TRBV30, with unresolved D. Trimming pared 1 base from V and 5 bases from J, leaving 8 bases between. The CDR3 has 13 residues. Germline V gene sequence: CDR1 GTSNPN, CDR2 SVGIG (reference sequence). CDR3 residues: CAWSGLRTGELFF. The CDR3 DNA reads TGTGCCTGGAGTGGACTCAGAACCGGGGAGCTGTTTTTT. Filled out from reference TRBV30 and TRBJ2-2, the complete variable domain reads SQTIHQWPATLVQPVGSPLSLECTVEGTSNPNLYWYRQAAGRGLQLLFYSVGIGQISSEVPQNLSASRPQDRQFILSSKKLLLSDSGFYLCAWSGLRTGELFFGEGSRLTVL.

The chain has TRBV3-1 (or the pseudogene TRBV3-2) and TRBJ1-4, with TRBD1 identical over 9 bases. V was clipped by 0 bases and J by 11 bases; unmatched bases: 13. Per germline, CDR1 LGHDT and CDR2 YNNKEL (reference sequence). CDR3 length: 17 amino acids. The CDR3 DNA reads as TGTGCCAGCAGCCAAGAAAGGGCGGGACAGGGTACGAAGAAACTGTTTTTT. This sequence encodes CASSQERAGQGTKKLFF.

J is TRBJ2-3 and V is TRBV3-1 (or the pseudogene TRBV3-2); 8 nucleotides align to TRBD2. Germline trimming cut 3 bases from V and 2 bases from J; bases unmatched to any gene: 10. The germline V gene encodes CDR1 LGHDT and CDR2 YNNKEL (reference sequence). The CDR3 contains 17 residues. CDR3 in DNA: TGTGCCAGCAGCCATCCCCCCGGGGGGGCTTTCACAGATACGCAGTATTTT. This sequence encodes CASSHPPGGAFTDTQYF.

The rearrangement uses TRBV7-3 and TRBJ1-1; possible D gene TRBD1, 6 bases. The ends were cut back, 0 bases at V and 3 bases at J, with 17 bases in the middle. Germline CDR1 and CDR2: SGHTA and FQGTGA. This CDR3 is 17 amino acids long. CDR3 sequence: CASSLTYAARGYTEAFF. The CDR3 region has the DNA TGTGCCAGCAGCTTAACGTACGCTGCTAGGGGGTACACTGAAGCTTTCTTT.